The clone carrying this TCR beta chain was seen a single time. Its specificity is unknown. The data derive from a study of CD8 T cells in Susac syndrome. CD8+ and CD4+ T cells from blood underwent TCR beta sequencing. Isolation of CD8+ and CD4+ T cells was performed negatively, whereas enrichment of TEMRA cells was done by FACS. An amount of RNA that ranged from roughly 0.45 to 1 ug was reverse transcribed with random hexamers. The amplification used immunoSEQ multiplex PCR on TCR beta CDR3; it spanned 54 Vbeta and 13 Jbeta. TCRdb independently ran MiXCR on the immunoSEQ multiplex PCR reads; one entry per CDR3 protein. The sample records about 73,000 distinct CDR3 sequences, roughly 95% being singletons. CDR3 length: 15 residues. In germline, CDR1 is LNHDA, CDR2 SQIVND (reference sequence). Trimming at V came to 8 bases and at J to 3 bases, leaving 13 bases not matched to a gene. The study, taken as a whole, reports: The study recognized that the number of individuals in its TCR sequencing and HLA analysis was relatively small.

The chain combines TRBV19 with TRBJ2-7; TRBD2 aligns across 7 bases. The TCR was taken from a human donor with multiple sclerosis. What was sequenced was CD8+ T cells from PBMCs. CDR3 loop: CASSLRDGRNYEQYF. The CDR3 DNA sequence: TGTGCCAGTTCCCTCAGGGACGGGAGGAACTACGAGCAGTACTTC.